The entry below gives a single TCR beta chain sequence along with its context. Its antigen is unidentified. The CDR3 is 11 residues long. V shed 6 bases, J shed 5 bases, and the junction held 3 bases outside the gene matches. Germline V gives CDR1 DFQATT, CDR2 SNEGSKA (reference sequence). The TCR beta libraries were generated through quantitative 5'-RACE incorporating molecular barcodes. One entry per CDR3 protein, called by TCRdb with MiXCR from the 5' RACE reads. This sample has some 90,000 distinct CDR3 sequences, with more than 25% found just once. The data derive from a study of CD8 T cells in ankylosing spondylitis. General study points: In ankylosing spondylitis blood, a motif of seven to nine highly homologous TCR beta variants appeared characteristic.

This clonotype originated in a male donor with ankylosing spondylitis or in good health (not recorded which). The sequenced material came from blood, either unsorted or a sorted T cell fraction (not recorded which). The chain carries TRBV20-1 and TRBJ1-1, with TRBD1 matching over 7 bases. In DNA form, the CDR3 reads TGCAGTGCCCACAGGGGAACTGAAGCTTTCTTT. As protein: CSAHRGTEAFF.